This record concerns one T cell receptor (beta chain) sequence. This sample is part of a study of blood T cells in healthy people across ages. Primers used in a second PCR of roughly 6 to 12 cycles were a sample-barcoded 5' primer and a J-beta primer mix. MiXCR, applied by TCRdb to the 5' RACE reads, yields one record per CDR3 protein. The sample includes 1.5 million to 2 million distinct CDR3 sequences, 28% of them seen just once. Germline V gene lookup returns CDR1 SGHDN and CDR2 FVKESK. This CDR3 region has 12 residues. The germline V and J ends were trimmed by 4 bases and 11 bases, with 14 bases remaining between them.

This clonotype was obtained from a woman under 40 in good health. Input material: blood. The chain joins TRBV14 to TRBJ1-1; D remains unclear. CDR3 sequence reads: CASSRDTDRAFF. CDR3 sequence (DNA): TGTGCCAGCAGCCGAGACACGGACCGGGCTTTCTTT.